The next 7 T cell receptor beta chains were all read from a single sample in a study of OX40 agonist ivuxolimab in advanced cancers. Clones were sequenced by immunoSEQ multiplex PCR, and TCRdb holds only the in-frame ones, with some missing. The data show around 12,000 clones, about 74% seen once. Specimen: CD4+ or CD8+ T cells sorted from blood, collected in a trial of the OX40 agonist ivuxolimab. The receptors stem from an adult with an advanced solid tumor such as melanoma, head and neck, liver or kidney cancer.

Only one count was recorded for this clone. The chain combines TRBV27 with TRBJ2-1; 8 bases line up with TRBD2. The CDR3 is made up of 14 amino acids. CDR1 and CDR2 (germline): MNHEY, SMNVEV (reference sequence). Unmatched junction bases numbered 10, after V lost 6 bases and J lost 9 bases. The CDR3 region has the DNA TGTGCCAGCAGCTGGGGGGCGGGAGGAGGTGAGCAGTTCTTC. It specifies CASSWGAGGGEQFF.

This clone has a single count. The chain couples TRBV5-8 to TRBJ2-1; D is uncertain. Trimming removed 1 base from V and 5 bases from J, with 7 bases in between. This CDR3 comprises 13 residues. Germline V gives CDR1 SGHTS, CDR2 YDEGEE. The CDR3 DNA sequence: TGTGCCAGCAGCTTGCCGGGTAACAATGAGCAGTTCTTC. This translates into CASSLPGNNEQFF.

The chain links TRBV11-1 to TRBJ2-1; D is perhaps TRBD1 or TRBD2 (5 bases each). Germline CDR1 and CDR2: SGHAT and FQDESV (reference sequence). This CDR3 contains 16 residues. V gave up 1 base and J gave up 8 bases, with 18 bases separating them. CDR3 coding DNA: TGTGCCAGCAGCTTAGGATTTTTTGGACGAGGGGATGAGCAGTTCTTC. This gives the protein CASSLGFFGRGDEQFF.

The chain couples TRBV11-3 to TRBJ2-7; D may be TRBD1 or TRBD2 (5 bases each). From germline, CDR1 is SGHNT and CDR2 YENEEA. The CDR3 has 14 amino acids. V was pared by 6 bases and J by 0 bases, with 12 bases between. CDR3 loop: CASSQPGSSYEQYF. In DNA, the CDR3 is TGTGCCAGCAGTCAACCAGGGAGCTCCTACGAGCAGTACTTC. The variable domain in full, completed from reference TRBV11-3 and TRBJ2-7, reads EAGVVQSPRYKIIEKKQPVAFWCNPISGHNTLYWYLQNLGQGPELLIRYENEEAVDDSQLPKDRFSAERLKGVDSTLKIQPAELGDSAVYLCASSQPGSSYEQYFGPGTRLTVT.

This clone came up a few times. The genes are TRBV6-5 and TRBJ2-2; maybe TRBD1 (6 bases). Per the germline V gene, CDR1 is MNHEY and CDR2 is SVGAGI. The CDR3 contains 16 residues. The V end was cut by 1 base, the J end by 1 base, with 10 bases between. The CDR3 reads CASSYLMGQNTGELFF. CDR3 DNA sequence: TGTGCCAGCAGTTACTTGATGGGACAGAACACCGGGGAGCTGTTTTTT.

This chain connects TRBV29-1 to TRBJ2-1; TRBD2 matches at 14 bases. CDR1 and CDR2 from the germline V gene are SQVTM and ANQGSEA. The V and J ends lost 3 bases and 16 bases, in that order; junction bases with no gene match: 2. This CDR3 has 11 amino acids. The CDR3 reads CSVEGLAGVFF. The DNA for the CDR3 is TGCAGCGTTGAGGGACTAGCGGGAGTTTTCTTC.

In this sample, this clone turned up a few times. The chain employs TRBV6-5 and TRBJ2-1; 9 bases fit TRBD2. The CDR3 has 15 amino acids. Germline CDR1 and CDR2: MNHEY and SVGAGI. The junction had 8 bases not matched to a gene; V was cut back by 6 bases and J by 5 bases. CDR3 sequence (DNA): TGTGCCAGCAGGAGCGCGGGAGGGCCGAACAATGAGCAGTTCTTC. It specifies CASRSAGGPNNEQFF.